This T cell receptor (beta chain) was retrieved from a study of spatial heterogeneity in lung cancer. The overall study: More than 9.5 raw reads, on average, carried each unique TCR and UMI combination.

As concerns this clonotype: What it binds is unknown.

CDR3 length: 15 amino acids. CDR1 SGHDN and CDR2 FVKESK come from the germline V gene. V was trimmed by 5 bases and J by 4 bases, leaving 16 bases between them. TCRdb re-called the 5' RACE reads through MiXCR, storing one row per CDR3 protein. Found here are some 120,000 distinct CDR3 sequences, less than 15% of them singletons; the top ten hold 16%. Study-wide findings and caveats: Compared with follow-up, resection was when ubiquitous expanded tumor TCRs appeared in blood more.

Time point specified: blood at routine non-recurrence follow-up after resection. Unsorted whole RNA samples from tumor, nontumor lung or frozen PBMC were sequenced. The receptor was isolated from a male donor with early-stage non-small cell lung cancer. The sample consisted of PBMCs, taken at follow-up. The rearrangement joins TRBV14 to TRBJ2-3; TRBD1 might be the D (5 bases). The CDR3 loop is CASSDSPPRADTQYF. DNA for the CDR3: TGTGCCAGCAGCGACAGCCCGCCTAGGGCAGATACGCAGTATTTT.